This TCR beta chain was sequenced for a study of memory CD8 T cells in hepatitis C reinfection. Study findings and constraints: With four or five donors, public clonotype conclusions could not be definitive.

This CDR3 comprises 14 residues. CDR1 is SGHTA, CDR2 FQGNSA, per germline. J gave up 4 bases and V 7 bases, and 6 bases lay outside the gene matches. Repertoires were generated with immunoSEQ multiplex PCR, while TCRdb's copy carries only in-frame clones and drops some. The repertoire consists of 45,000 to 65,000 clones, with roughly 89% occurring once and the leading ten covering 0.95% to 1.1%. Time point described: pre-reinfection, 55 to 20 weeks before reinfection detection. Sorted cells were sequenced directly ex vivo without any in vitro expansion. As concerns this clone: What it binds is not known.

Sequenced: naive CD8+ T cells sorted from blood. The V gene is TRBV7-2, the J gene TRBJ2-1, with 8 bases aligning to TRBD2. The receptor's source is a man between 18 and 35 years old with hepatitis C virus infection. In nucleotides, the CDR3 is TGTGCCAGCAATATAGCGGGGAGATACAATGAGCAGTTCTTC. This codes for CASNIAGRYNEQFF.